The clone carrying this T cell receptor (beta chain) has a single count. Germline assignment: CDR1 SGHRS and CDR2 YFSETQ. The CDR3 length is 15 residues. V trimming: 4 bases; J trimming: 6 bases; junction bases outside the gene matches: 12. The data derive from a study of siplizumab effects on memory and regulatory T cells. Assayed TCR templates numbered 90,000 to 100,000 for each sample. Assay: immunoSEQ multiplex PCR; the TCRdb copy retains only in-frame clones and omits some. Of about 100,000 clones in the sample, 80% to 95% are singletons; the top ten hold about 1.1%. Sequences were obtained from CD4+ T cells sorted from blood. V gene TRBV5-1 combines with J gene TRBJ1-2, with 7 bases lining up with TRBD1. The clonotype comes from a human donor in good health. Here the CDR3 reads CASSITTGISHGYTF. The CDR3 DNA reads TGCGCCAGCAGCATAACGACAGGGATCAGCCATGGCTACACCTTC.